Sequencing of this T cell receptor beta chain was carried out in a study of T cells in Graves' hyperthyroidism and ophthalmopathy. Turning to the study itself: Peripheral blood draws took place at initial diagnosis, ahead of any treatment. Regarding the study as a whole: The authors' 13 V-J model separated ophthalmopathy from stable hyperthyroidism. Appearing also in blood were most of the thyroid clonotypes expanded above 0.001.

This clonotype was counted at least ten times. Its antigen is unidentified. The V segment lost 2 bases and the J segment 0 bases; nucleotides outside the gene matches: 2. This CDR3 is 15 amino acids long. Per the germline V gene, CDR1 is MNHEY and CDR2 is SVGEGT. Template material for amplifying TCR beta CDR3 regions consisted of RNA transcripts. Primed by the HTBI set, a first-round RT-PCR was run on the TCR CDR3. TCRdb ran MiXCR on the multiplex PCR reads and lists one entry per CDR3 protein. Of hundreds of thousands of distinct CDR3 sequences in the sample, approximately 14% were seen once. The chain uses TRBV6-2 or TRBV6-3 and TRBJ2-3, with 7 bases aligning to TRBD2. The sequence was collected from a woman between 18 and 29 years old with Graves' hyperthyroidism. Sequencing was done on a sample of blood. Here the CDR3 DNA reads TGTGCCAGCAGTTACGGCGGGAGTAGCACAGATACGCAGTATTTT. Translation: CASSYGGSSTDTQYF.